The TCR beta chain described here comes from a study of blood T cell repertoires in COVID-19. Whole-study context: Researchers got acute and convalescent COVID-19 samples from the United States, Italy and Spain. PBMCs, B-cell-depleted T cells, or T cells were the source of the cDNA or gDNA that made up the material.

Between the trimmed V and J ends, which lost 5 bases and 1 base, there was a span of 11 bases. This CDR3 is built from 14 residues. The germline gives CDR1 WSHSY, CDR2 SAAADI. Cohort allocation depended upon clinical history that participants reported. All recovered Cohort 3 donors got two negative PCRs, got clearance, or saw symptom resolution. Here immunoSEQ multiplex PCR was the method, and the copy in TCRdb shows in-frame clones only, minus some. The table lists roughly 200,000 clones, 88% of them singletons, with approximately 2.7% in the top ten. This rearrangement joins TRBV10-2 to TRBJ1-1; no clear D gene. The sequenced sample consisted of PBMCs or T cells enriched from blood (not recorded which). The clonotype was recovered from a young woman who had recovered from COVID-19. CDR3 amino acids: CASSFREPNTEAFF. In DNA form, the CDR3 reads TGCGCCAGCAGTTTTCGGGAACCGAACACTGAAGCTTTCTTT.